What follows are 15 T cell receptor beta chains derived from one specimen sequenced in a study of blood T cells in healthy people across ages. The authors ran a second PCR of 7 to 11 cycles using a sample-barcoded 5' primer and a J-beta primer mix. TCRdb recomputed calls from the 5' RACE reads with MiXCR, one row per CDR3 protein. This table has hundreds of thousands of distinct CDR3 sequences, about 47% appearing once. The sample consisted of blood. All receptors come from an elderly man in good health.

The chain carries TRBV3-1 and TRBJ2-3; 8 nucleotides align to TRBD2. CDR3 length equals 16 residues. Germline-derived CDR1 and CDR2 are LGHDT and YNNKEL (reference sequence). V was clipped by 4 bases and J by 5 bases; unmatched bases: 11. CDR3 sequence (DNA): TGTGCCAGCAGCCGAGATGATGGGCTAGCGGGAGATACGCAGTATTTT. Encoded protein: CASSRDDGLAGDTQYF.

The CDR3 reads CASTPPSGRAGEQETQYF. The CDR3 DNA is TGTGCCAGCACTCCTCCTAGCGGGAGGGCCGGGGAGCAAGAGACCCAGTACTTC. The chain is built from TRBV6-1 and TRBJ2-5, with 12 nucleotides matching TRBD2. The CDR3 is 18 amino acids. Germline values: CDR1 MNHNS, CDR2 SASEGT. J gave up 2 bases and V 7 bases, and 14 bases lay outside the gene matches.

The chain recombines TRBV9 with TRBJ2-5; 11 bases line up with TRBD2. The V gene's germline CDR1 is SGDLS and CDR2 YYNGEE. CDR3 length: 16 amino acids. J lost 11 bases, V lost 4 bases, and 16 bases had no gene match. This CDR3 reads CASSFTVAGGSDEQYF. The CDR3 region has the DNA TGTGCCAGCAGCTTCACGGTAGCGGGAGGGTCCGATGAGCAGTACTTC.

A remark on this clonotype: One junction end does not reproduce the germline sequence, and a read error may be involved. The chain has TRBV7-2 and TRBJ1-3; D unclear. Germline CDR1 SGHTA, CDR2 FQGNSA. This CDR3 region has 14 residues. CDR3 residues: CVSSPLSSGNTIYF. The CDR3, as DNA: TGTGTCAGCAGCCCCCTTTCCTCTGGAAACACCATATATTTT.

The CDR3 loop reads CATSRDLELNYGYTF. CDR3 in DNA: TGTGCCACCAGCAGAGATCTTGAGCTCAACTATGGCTACACCTTC. V is TRBV15 and J is TRBJ1-2; D is unclear. The V gene's germline CDR1 is LNHNV and CDR2 YYDKDF (reference sequence). This CDR3 comprises 15 residues. V shed 0 bases and J shed 2 bases, with 10 bases lying between them.

This clonotype was detected many times. The rearrangement joins TRBV20-1 to TRBJ2-2; maybe TRBD2 (7 bases). The CDR3 loop spans 15 amino acids. Trimming stripped 5 bases from V and 6 bases from J, with 19 bases between. Germline assignment: CDR1 DFQATT and CDR2 SNEGSKA (reference sequence). CDR3 nucleotides: TGCAGTGCTCTAGGGGGGGATTATAACGCCGGGGAGCTGTTTTTT. Translated, it gives CSALGGDYNAGELFF.

This sequence joins TRBV6-2 or TRBV6-3 and TRBJ2-4; D not certain. TRBJ2-7 matches the DNA end more closely, so the J call is doubtful. CDR3 length: 13 residues. Germline V gene data show CDR1 as MNHEY and CDR2 as SVGEGT. CDR3 bases: TGTGCCAGCAGACCCGATCACTATTACGAGCAGTACTTC. Translating it yields CASRPDHYYEQYF.

This rearrangement joins TRBV29-1 to TRBJ1-6; D remains unclear. The V gene lost 6 bases and the J gene lost 7 bases, with 13 bases spanning the gap. The CDR3 spans 13 residues. Germline V gives CDR1 SQVTM, CDR2 ANQGSEA. For the CDR3, the DNA is TGCAGCGTGGCAGAGACCCGCAATTCACCCCTCCACTTT. Its translation: CSVAETRNSPLHF.

This chain links TRBV29-1 with TRBJ2-1; 9 nucleotides line up with TRBD2. Germline assignment: CDR1 SQVTM and CDR2 ANQGSEA. The CDR3 runs 15 residues. J lost 9 bases, V lost 0 bases, and 9 bases had no gene match. The DNA for the CDR3 is TGCAGCGTTGAAGATCGAACTAGCGGGCAGATTGAGCAGTTCTTC. Translation: CSVEDRTSGQIEQFF.

A few counts support this clonotype. The chain links TRBV4-1 to TRBJ1-4; D unresolved. The V end was cut by 5 bases, the J end by 6 bases, with 16 bases between. Germline CDR1 is MGHRA and CDR2 is YSYEKL. The CDR3 is 15 amino acids. CDR3: CASSKTRATDEKLFF. The DNA for the CDR3 is TGCGCCAGCAGCAAGACGCGAGCTACCGATGAAAAACTGTTTTTT.

V is TRBV7-2 and J is TRBJ2-1, with 7 bases identical to TRBD1. With V trimmed by 2 bases and J by 13 bases, 5 bases remained unmatched. This CDR3 is 12 amino acids long. Per germline, CDR1 SGHTA and CDR2 FQGNSA. This CDR3 reads CASSLRWDRQFF. DNA of the CDR3: TGTGCCAGCAGCTTAAGGTGGGACAGACAGTTCTTC. The complete variable domain, with remaining parts taken from reference TRBV7-2 and TRBJ2-1, reads GAGVSQSPSNKVTEKGKDVELRCDPISGHTALYWYRQSLGQGLEFLIYFQGNSAPDKSGLPSDRFSAERTGGSVSTLTIQRTQQEDSAVYLCASSLRWDRQFFGPGTRLTVL.

The sample holds a few counts of this clonotype. The genes are TRBV2 and TRBJ2-7; 8 bases agree with TRBD1. Germline assignment: CDR1 SNHLY and CDR2 FYNNEI. The CDR3 is 12 amino acids. V shed 8 bases, J shed 4 bases, and the junction held 4 bases outside the gene matches. This CDR3 is CASWQGAYEQYF. CDR3 DNA sequence: TGTGCCAGCTGGCAGGGGGCTTACGAGCAGTACTTC.

The rearrangement uses TRBV15 and TRBJ2-7, with a possible D match to TRBD1 (5 bases). V was cut by 0 bases and J by 7 bases, with 16 bases left in between. Germline CDR1 reads LNHNV; CDR2 reads YYDKDF (reference sequence). This CDR3 region has 15 residues. This CDR3 is CATSRDSGPYNEQYF. CDR3 sequence (DNA): TGTGCCACCAGCAGAGATTCAGGGCCATACAATGAGCAGTACTTC.

The chain carries TRBV10-3 and TRBJ2-4; TRBD2 agrees at 9 bases. The J call may be incorrect, as the DNA end agrees better with TRBJ2-7. CDR1 and CDR2 from the germline V gene are ENHRY and SYGVKD. The CDR3 runs to 18 residues. This chain's CDR3 is CAISDFLAGSQGNYEQYF. The CDR3 DNA reads TGTGCCATCAGTGATTTCCTAGCGGGGTCACAGGGCAACTACGAGCAGTACTTC.

In its sample, this clonotype was seen a few times. This sequence joins TRBV2 and TRBJ2-1; 12 bases line up with TRBD2. Germline assignment: CDR1 SNHLY and CDR2 FYNNEI. V trimming: 1 base; J trimming: 10 bases; junction bases outside the gene matches: 5. The CDR3 covers 15 residues. Here the CDR3 reads CASSEVSLAGGEQFF. The CDR3 DNA follows: TGTGCCAGCAGTGAAGTTAGTCTAGCGGGGGGGGAGCAGTTCTTC.